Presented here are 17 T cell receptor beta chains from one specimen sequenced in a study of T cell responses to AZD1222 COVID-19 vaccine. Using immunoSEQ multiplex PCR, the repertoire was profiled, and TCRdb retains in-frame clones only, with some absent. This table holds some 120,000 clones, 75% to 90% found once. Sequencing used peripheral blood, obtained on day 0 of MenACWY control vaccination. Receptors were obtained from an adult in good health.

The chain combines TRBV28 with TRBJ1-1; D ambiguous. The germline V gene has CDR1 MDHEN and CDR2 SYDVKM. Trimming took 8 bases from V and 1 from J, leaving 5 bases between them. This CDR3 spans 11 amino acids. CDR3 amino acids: CASFGNTEAFF. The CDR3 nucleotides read TGTGCCAGCTTCGGGAACACTGAAGCTTTCTTT.

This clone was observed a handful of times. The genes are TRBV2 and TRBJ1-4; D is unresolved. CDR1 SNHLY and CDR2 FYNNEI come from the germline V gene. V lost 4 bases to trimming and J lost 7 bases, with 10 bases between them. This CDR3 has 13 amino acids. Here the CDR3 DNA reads TGTGCCAGCAGTGTTACTCGTAGTGAAAAACTGTTTTTT. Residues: CASSVTRSEKLFF. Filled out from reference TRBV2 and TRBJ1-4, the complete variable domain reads EPEVTQTPSHQVTQMGQEVILRCVPISNHLYFYWYRQILGQKVEFLVSFYNNEISEKSEIFDDQFSVERPDGSNFTLKIRSTKLEDSAMYFCASSVTRSEKLFFGSGTQLSVL.

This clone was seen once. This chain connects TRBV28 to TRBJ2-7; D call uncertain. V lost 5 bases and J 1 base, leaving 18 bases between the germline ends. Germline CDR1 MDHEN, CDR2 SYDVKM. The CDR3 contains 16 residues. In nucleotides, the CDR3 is TGTGCCAGCAGTGGATCCGGGCTAACCAAATCCTACGAGCAGTACTTC. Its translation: CASSGSGLTKSYEQYF.

The CDR3 is CASSPPAGQSLPGTQYF. CDR3 DNA sequence: TGTGCCAGCAGTCCACCCGCGGGACAGTCCCTACCCGGTACGCAGTATTTT. The V and J genes are TRBV28 and TRBJ2-3; D may be TRBD1 (7 bases). Trimming shortened V by 5 bases and J by 8 bases, and 26 bases separated the two germline ends. CDR3 length: 17 residues. Looked up from germline, CDR1 is MDHEN and CDR2 is SYDVKM.

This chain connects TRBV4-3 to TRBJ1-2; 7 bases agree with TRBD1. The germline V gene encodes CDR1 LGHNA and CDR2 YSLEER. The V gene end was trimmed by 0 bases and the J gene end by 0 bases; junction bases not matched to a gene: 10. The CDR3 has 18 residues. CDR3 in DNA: TGCGCCAGCAGCCAAGATCGAGGGACAGTGCCCACTAACTATGGCTACACCTTC. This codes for CASSQDRGTVPTNYGYTF.

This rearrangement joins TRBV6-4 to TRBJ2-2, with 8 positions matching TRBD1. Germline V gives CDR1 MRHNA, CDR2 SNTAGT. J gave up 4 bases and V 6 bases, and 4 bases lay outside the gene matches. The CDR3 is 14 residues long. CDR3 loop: CASRGQGPTGELFF. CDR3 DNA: TGTGCCAGCAGAGGACAGGGCCCCACCGGGGAGCTGTTTTTT.

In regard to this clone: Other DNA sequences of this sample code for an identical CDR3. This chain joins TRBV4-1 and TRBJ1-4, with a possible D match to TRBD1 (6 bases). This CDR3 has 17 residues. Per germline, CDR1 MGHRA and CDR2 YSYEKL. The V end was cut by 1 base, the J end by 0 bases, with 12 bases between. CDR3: CASSQGGGGATNEKLFF. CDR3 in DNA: TGCGCCAGCAGCCAAGGGGGAGGGGGAGCAACTAATGAAAAACTGTTTTTT.

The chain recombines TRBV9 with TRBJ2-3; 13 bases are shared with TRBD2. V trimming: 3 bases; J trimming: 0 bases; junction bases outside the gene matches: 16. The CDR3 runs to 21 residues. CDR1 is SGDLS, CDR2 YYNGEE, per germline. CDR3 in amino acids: CASSASFPTSGGSLSTDTQYF. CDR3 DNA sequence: TGTGCCAGCAGCGCCTCCTTCCCGACTAGCGGGGGGTCCCTTAGCACAGATACGCAGTATTTT. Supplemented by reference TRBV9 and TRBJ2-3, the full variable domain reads DSGVTQTPKHLITATGQRVTLRCSPRSGDLSVYWYQQSLDQGLQFLIQYYNGEERAKGNILERFSAQQFPDLHSELNLSSLELGDSALYFCASSASFPTSGGSLSTDTQYFGPGTRLTVL.

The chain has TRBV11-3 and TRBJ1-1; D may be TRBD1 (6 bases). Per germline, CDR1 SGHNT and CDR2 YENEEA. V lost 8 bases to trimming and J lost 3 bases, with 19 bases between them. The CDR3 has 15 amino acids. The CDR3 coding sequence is TGTGCCAGCTCCACTCTCAGGGGTAGGGACACTGAAGCTTTCTTT. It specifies CASSTLRGRDTEAFF.

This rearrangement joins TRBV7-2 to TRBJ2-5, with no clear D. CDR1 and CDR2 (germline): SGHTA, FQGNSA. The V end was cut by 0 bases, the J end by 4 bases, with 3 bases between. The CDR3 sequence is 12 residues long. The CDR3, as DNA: TGTGCCAGCAGCTTAGCGGGAGAGACCCAGTACTTC. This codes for CASSLAGETQYF.

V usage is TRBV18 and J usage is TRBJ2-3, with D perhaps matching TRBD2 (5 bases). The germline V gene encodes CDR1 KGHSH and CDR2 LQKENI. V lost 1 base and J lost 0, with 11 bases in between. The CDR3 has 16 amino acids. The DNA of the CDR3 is TGTGCCAGCTCACCACGGCAGCGGTCGAGCACAGATACGCAGTATTTT. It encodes CASSPRQRSSTDTQYF.

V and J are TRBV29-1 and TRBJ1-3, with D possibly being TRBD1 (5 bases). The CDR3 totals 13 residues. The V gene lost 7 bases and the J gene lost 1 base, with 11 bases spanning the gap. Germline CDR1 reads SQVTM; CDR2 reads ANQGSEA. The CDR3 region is CSARASSGNTIYF. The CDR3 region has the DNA TGCAGCGCCAGGGCTAGTTCTGGAAACACCATATATTTT.

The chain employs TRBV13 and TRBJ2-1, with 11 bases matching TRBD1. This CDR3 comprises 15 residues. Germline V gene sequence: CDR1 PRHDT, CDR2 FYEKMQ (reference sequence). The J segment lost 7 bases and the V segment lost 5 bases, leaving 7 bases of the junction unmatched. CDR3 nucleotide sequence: TGTGCCAGCAGCCGCGGACAGGGGGCTATAAATGAGCAGTTCTTC. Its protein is CASSRGQGAINEQFF.

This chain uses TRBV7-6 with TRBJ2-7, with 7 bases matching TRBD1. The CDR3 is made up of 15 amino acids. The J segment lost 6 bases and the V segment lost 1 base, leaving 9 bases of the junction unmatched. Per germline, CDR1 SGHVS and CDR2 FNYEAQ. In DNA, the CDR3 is TGTGCCAGCAGCTTAGAGAACAGGGGCTTTTCCGAGCAGTACTTC. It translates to CASSLENRGFSEQYF.

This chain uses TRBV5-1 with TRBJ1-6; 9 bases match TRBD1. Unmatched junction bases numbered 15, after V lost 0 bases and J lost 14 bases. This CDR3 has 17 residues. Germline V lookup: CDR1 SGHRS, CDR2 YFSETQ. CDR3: CASSLATGGVSDRALHF. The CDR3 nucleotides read TGCGCCAGCAGCTTGGCCACAGGGGGCGTCTCAGATCGAGCCCTCCACTTT. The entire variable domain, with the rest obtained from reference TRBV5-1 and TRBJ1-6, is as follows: KAGVTQTPRYLIKTRGQQVTLSCSPISGHRSVSWYQQTPGQGLQFLFEYFSETQRNKGNFPGRFSGRQFSNSRSEMNVSTLELGDSALYLCASSLATGGVSDRALHFGNGTRLTVT.

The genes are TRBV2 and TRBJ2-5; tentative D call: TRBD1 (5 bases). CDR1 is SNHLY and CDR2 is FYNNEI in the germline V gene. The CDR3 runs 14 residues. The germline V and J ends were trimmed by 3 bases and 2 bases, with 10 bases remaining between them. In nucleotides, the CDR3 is TGTGCCAGCAGTGAGTCGCCAGGGCAAGAGACCCAGTACTTC. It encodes CASSESPGQETQYF.

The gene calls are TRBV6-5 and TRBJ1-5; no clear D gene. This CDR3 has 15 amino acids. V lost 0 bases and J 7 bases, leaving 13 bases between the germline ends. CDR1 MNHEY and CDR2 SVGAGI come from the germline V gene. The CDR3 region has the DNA TGTGCCAGCAGTTACTCGAGGGAGGTCAACCAGCCCCAGCATTTT. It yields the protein CASSYSREVNQPQHF.